This is a list of T cell receptor beta chains from one sample in a study of cytomegalovirus exposure and HLA in healthy donors. Method: immunoSEQ multiplex PCR; TCRdb's copy keeps in-frame clones and lacks some. The sample shows some 170,000 clones, about nine tenths of them seen only once. The material sequenced was PBMCs. These receptors all come from a man aged 18 to 29 in good health and CMV-seropositive. CDR3s include the opening cysteine and the closing phenylalanine or tryptophan. A row's size may be missing; if present it is once, few, many or a size class.

V gene	CDR3 length	clone size	J gene	CDR3 protein
TRBV5-4	15	-	TRBJ2-7	CASSFQSGGAYEQYF
TRBV28	15	-	TRBJ2-1	CASSPPTGGRNEQFF
TRBV9	13	-	TRBJ1-1	CASSVGDRAEAFF
TRBV15	14	-	TRBJ2-1	CATSGQREGVEQFF
TRBV5-8	18	once	TRBJ1-6	CASSLLVRGSSYNSPLHF
TRBV28	13	-	TRBJ2-5	CASSPGGLETQYF
TRBV11-2	17	-	TRBJ2-3	CASSLDWRDLWEDTQYF
TRBV6-5	13	-	TRBJ1-1	CATRQPSNTEAFF
TRBV28	13	-	TRBJ2-7	CASSLGHAYEQYF
TRBV21-1	16	-	TRBJ2-2	CASASPWGGNPGELFF
TRBV10-3	14	-	TRBJ2-3	CAISGLYGGDTQYF
TRBV2	15	-	TRBJ1-5	CASSPVGGSNQPQHF
TRBV6-1	16	-	TRBJ2-1	CASSDLWEGFYNEQFF
TRBV6-6	12	-	TRBJ2-1	CASSPGYNEQFF
TRBV5-1	14	-	TRBJ2-7	CASSFPGEGYEQYF
TRBV15	15	-	TRBJ1-1	CATSRGGTGGTEAFF
TRBV5-1	13	-	TRBJ2-7	CASSFDRDYEQYF
TRBV7-2	14	-	TRBJ2-3	CASSLSGAVSGQYF
TRBV29-1	14	few	TRBJ2-1	CSVVGTSGGYEQFF
TRBV18	14	-	TRBJ1-2	CASSPTQGPDGYTF
TRBV6-5	15	-	TRBJ2-3	CASSWSGGDTDTQYF
TRBV2	15	-	TRBJ1-5	CASSAFGEVNQPQHF
TRBV4-1	18	-	TRBJ2-7	CASSQVYRGREYRYEQYF
TRBV25-1	16	-	TRBJ2-3	CASSAGLAAHTDTQYF
TRBV16	18	-	TRBJ1-2	CASSRRSGTGGFGYGYTF
TRBV4-3	15	-	TRBJ1-5	CASSQDHRLGQPQHF
TRBV9	12	-	TRBJ1-2	CASSVARYGYTF
TRBV5-1	14	-	TRBJ1-5	CASSLGDTNQPQHF
TRBV5-1	15	-	TRBJ2-7	CASSFDSGRAYEQYF
TRBV7-9	15	-	TRBJ1-6	CASSPAARYNSPLHF
TRBV25-1	13	-	TRBJ2-7	CASKAENSYEQYF
TRBV9	14	-	TRBJ2-1	CASSVGLAGGEQFF
TRBV9	12	-	TRBJ2-7	CASGDFSYEQYF
TRBV6-5	15	-	TRBJ1-3	CASSYARSGGNTIYF
TRBV27	13	-	TRBJ2-1	CASSLRGYNEQFF
TRBV6-9	12	-	TRBJ1-1	CASNRGNTEAFF
TRBV9	15	-	TRBJ1-4	CASSGLTGGVEKLFF
TRBV5-4	15	-	TRBJ2-7	CASSLGGLVSYEQYF
TRBV28	16	-	TRBJ2-1	CASSLPGTSDRREQFF
TRBV9	13	-	TRBJ2-7	CASSAGGSYEQYF
TRBV6-5	15	-	TRBJ2-7	CASSPLGSGAYEQYF
TRBV6-5	15	-	TRBJ1-3	CASSYSKGLPGTIYF